The next 14 T cell receptor beta chains were all read from a single sample in a study of HIV-infected patients and healthy controls. All unsorted peripheral T cells were captured because whole blood was used without fractionation. Reverse transcription used approximately 500 ng RNA and constant-region primers for alpha and beta. Each of the alpha and beta chains got its own library through chain-specific third strand synthesis with indices. TCRdb fed the 5' RACE reads into MiXCR, producing one record per CDR3 protein. This table has more than 5,500 distinct CDR3 sequences, approximately 20% appearing once. Source: blood, taken before antiretroviral therapy. All receptors derive from an adult with HIV infection.

This clonotype has ten or more counts. The chain is built from TRBV2 and TRBJ2-5; D gene unclear. Per germline, CDR1 SNHLY and CDR2 FYNNEI. The CDR3 loop spans 13 amino acids. Trimming left V 7 bases short and J 4 bases short, with 13 bases between. CDR3 nucleotide sequence: TGTGCCAGCAAGGTTGAGGCAGGAGAGACCCAGTACTTC. It codes for CASKVEAGETQYF. The full variable domain, in which reference TRBV2 and TRBJ2-5 provide the parts outside the CDR3, is EPEVTQTPSHQVTQMGQEVILRCVPISNHLYFYWYRQILGQKVEFLVSFYNNEISEKSEIFDDQFSVERPDGSNFTLKIRSTKLEDSAMYFCASKVEAGETQYFGPGTRLLVL.

By sample share, this clonotype is medium-sized. J is TRBJ2-1 and V is TRBV7-8, with D tentatively TRBD2 (6 bases). V was pared by 0 bases and J by 3 bases, with 9 bases between. Per germline, CDR1 SGHVS and CDR2 FQNEAQ. CDR3 size: 15 residues. CDR3 loop: CASSLAGGYYNEQFF. The DNA for the CDR3 is TGTGCCAGCAGCTTAGCTGGGGGGTACTACAATGAGCAGTTCTTC.

The chain recombines TRBV29-1 with TRBJ2-2; no clear D. The germline V gene has CDR1 SQVTM and CDR2 ANQGSEA. There are 14 residues in the CDR3. Trimming took off 7 bases at V and 6 bases at J, with 18 bases between the two ends. The CDR3 region has the DNA TGCAGCGCCTCTGACGGACGATCCCCCGGGGAGCTGTTTTTT. Protein sequence: CSASDGRSPGELFF.

In its sample, this clonotype is medium-sized (0.01 to 0.1%). The chain recombines TRBV6-2 or TRBV6-3 with TRBJ2-1; D uncertain. Germline CDR1 and CDR2: MNHEY and SVGEGT. The V and J ends lost 8 bases and 7 bases respectively, with 15 bases between them. The CDR3 length is 13 residues. The CDR3 protein is CASPIRSGNEQFF. The CDR3 nucleotides read TGTGCCAGCCCTATTCGGTCTGGGAATGAGCAGTTCTTC.

This clonotype was seen only a few times. This chain joins TRBV2 and TRBJ1-5; maybe TRBD1 (6 bases). CDR3 length: 14 residues. CDR1 and CDR2 from the germline V gene are SNHLY and FYNNEI. Trimming pared 6 bases from V and 2 bases from J, leaving 11 bases between. CDR3 sequence: CASSPNRGNQPQHF. DNA for the CDR3: TGTGCCAGCAGCCCCAACAGGGGCAATCAGCCCCAGCATTTT.

On this clonotype: A much larger clonotype is one base distant, so this may be a read error. The chain employs TRBV3-1 and TRBJ2-5; either TRBD1 or TRBD2 may supply D (5 bases each). CDR3 length equals 18 residues. Germline V gene lookup returns CDR1 LGHDT and CDR2 YNNKEL (reference sequence). CDR3 residues: CASSQEGPTVWRQDTQYF. Written as DNA, the CDR3 is TGTGCCAGCAGCCAAGAGGGGCCGACTGTATGGAGGCAAGATACCCAGTACTTC.

A few counts support this clonotype. CDR3 coding DNA: TGCAGTGCTAGAGATGTTAGGGGGCTGAACACTGAAGCTTTCTTT. Protein product: CSARDVRGLNTEAFF. The chain joins TRBV20-1 to TRBJ1-1; 7 bases agree with TRBD1. V lost 0 bases, J lost 0 bases, and 4 bases stayed unmatched. Germline V gene lookup returns CDR1 DFQATT and CDR2 SNEGSKA (reference sequence). There are 15 residues in the CDR3.

In this sample, this clonotype turned up many times. The chain has TRBV7-2 and TRBJ2-5; D unresolved. Trimming pared 0 bases from V and 5 bases from J, leaving 4 bases between. The germline V gene encodes CDR1 SGHTA and CDR2 FQGNSA. CDR3 length equals 12 residues. The CDR3, as DNA: TGTGCCAGCAGCTTAGCGCGTGAGACCCAGTACTTC. Translated, it gives CASSLARETQYF.

In its sample, this clonotype ranks as medium-sized. The gene calls are TRBV2 and TRBJ2-5, with D hard to call. The CDR3 has 12 residues. Trimming took 5 bases from V and 0 from J, leaving 4 bases between them. Per germline, CDR1 SNHLY and CDR2 FYNNEI. CDR3 sequence: CASSQYQETQYF. DNA of the CDR3: TGTGCCAGCAGTCAGTACCAAGAGACCCAGTACTTC.

DNA of the CDR3: TGCAGTGCCCGGGGGGCTGGACAGGGGTTTTTTAACACTGAAGCTTTCTTT. Amino acid sequence: CSARGAGQGFFNTEAFF. The chain links TRBV20-1 to TRBJ1-1, with 9 bases matching TRBD1. Trimming cost V 6 bases and J 2 bases; bases outside gene matches: 16. CDR1 is DFQATT, CDR2 SNEGSKA, per germline (reference sequence). This CDR3 region has 17 residues.

Ten or more counts support this clonotype. The genes are TRBV18 and TRBJ1-4; D might be TRBD1 (5 bases). This CDR3 spans 16 amino acids. Germline CDR1 is KGHSH and CDR2 is LQKENI. Deletions cut 2 bases from V and 5 bases from J, with 15 bases between. The CDR3 spells CASSPLAARGNEKLFF. CDR3 bases: TGTGCCAGCTCACCATTAGCAGCCCGGGGGAATGAAAAACTGTTTTTT.

This clonotype has ten or more counts. The chain links TRBV5-4 to TRBJ1-5; no firm D call. In germline, CDR1 is SGHNT, CDR2 YYREEE (reference sequence). CDR3 length: 15 residues. The V end lost 0 bases, the J end lost 2 bases, and 9 bases lay between the germline ends. In DNA, the CDR3 is TGTGCCAGCAGCTTGGGGGCGGGTGGCAATCAGCCCCAGCATTTT. This encodes CASSLGAGGNQPQHF.

Concerning this clonotype itself: This may be a read error, as it is one base from a much larger clone. Here the CDR3 reads CASSVGDGVTEALF. As DNA, the CDR3 is TGTGCCAGCAGTGTAGGGGACGGGGTCACTGAAGCTTTATTT. The V and J genes are TRBV2 and TRBJ1-1; TRBD1 is a possible D gene (5 bases). Germline lookup yields CDR1 SNHLY and CDR2 FYNNEI. CDR3 length: 14 residues.

About this clonotype itself: The final CDR3 position lacks the conserved phenylalanine or tryptophan, pointing to a likely read error. The V call is TRBV27, the J call TRBJ1-5, with unresolved D. The CDR3 runs to 15 residues. Deletions cut 5 bases from V and 7 bases from J, with 18 bases between. Germline V gene sequence: CDR1 MNHEY, CDR2 SMNVEV (reference sequence). Here the CDR3 reads CASSAWPLGWQPQHL. CDR3 nucleotides: TGTGCCAGCAGTGCATGGCCCTTAGGGTGGCAGCCCCAGCATTTG.